This T cell receptor (beta chain) comes out of a study of breast tumors, draining lymph nodes, adjacent tissues. Whole-study findings and limits: Tumors had less TCR diversity than lymph nodes, more than nontumor tissue. Luminal-like breast cancer showed significantly higher tumor–nontumor repertoire similarity than basal-like. Findings are consistent with lymph node origin and intratumoral expansion of most tumor T cells.

With 0 bases removed from V and 3 bases from J, the gap between germline ends came to 15 bases. CDR1 SGHNT and CDR2 YENEEA come from the germline V gene. This CDR3 is 16 amino acids long. This clonotype was seen repeatedly, ten times or more. Its antigen is not identified. MiXCR, applied by TCRdb to the multiplex PCR reads, yields one record per CDR3 protein. The sample comprises about 230,000 distinct CDR3 sequences, roughly 32% of which are singletons, and approximately 1.5% rests with the top ten. Breast cancer patients provided tissue from their axillary draining lymph nodes. This chain uses TRBV11-3 with TRBJ2-7; D might be TRBD2 (5 bases). The sequencing input was axillary lymph node tissue. This clonotype was obtained from a female donor with breast cancer. Some clones in this sample may be carry-over from other donors' samples. The CDR3 loop is CASSLDSNSEIYEQYF. CDR3 nucleotide sequence: TGTGCCAGCAGCTTAGATTCGAATAGCGAGATCTACGAGCAGTACTTC.